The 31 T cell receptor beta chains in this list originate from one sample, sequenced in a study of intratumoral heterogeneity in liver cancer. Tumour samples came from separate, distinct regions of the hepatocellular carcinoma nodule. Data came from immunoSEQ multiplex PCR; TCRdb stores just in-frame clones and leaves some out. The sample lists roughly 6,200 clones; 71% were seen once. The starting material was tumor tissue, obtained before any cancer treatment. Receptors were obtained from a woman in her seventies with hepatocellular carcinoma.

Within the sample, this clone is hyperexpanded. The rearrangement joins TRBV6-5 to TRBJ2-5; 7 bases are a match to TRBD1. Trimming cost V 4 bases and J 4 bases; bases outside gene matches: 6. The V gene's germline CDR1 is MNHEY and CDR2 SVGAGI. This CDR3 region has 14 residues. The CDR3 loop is CASSLRAGGETQYF. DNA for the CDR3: TGTGCCAGCAGTTTGCGGGCAGGGGGAGAGACCCAGTACTTC.

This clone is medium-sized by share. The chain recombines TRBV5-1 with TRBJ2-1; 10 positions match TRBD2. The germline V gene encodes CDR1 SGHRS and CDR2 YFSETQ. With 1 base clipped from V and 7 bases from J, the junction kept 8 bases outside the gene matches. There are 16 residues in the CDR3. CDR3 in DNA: TGCGCCAGCAGCTTGTCGACTAGCGGGCTGGGGAATGAGCAGTTCTTC. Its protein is CASSLSTSGLGNEQFF.

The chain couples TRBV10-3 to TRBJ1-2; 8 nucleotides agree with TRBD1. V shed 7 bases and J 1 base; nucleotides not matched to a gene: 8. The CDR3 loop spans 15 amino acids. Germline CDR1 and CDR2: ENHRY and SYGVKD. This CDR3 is CAITADRGGNYGYTF. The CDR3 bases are TGTGCCATCACGGCCGACAGGGGAGGTAACTATGGCTACACCTTC.

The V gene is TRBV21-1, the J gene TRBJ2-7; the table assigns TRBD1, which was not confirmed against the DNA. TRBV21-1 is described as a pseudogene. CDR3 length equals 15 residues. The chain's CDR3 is CASSSRDRVIYEQYF. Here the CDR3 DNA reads TGTGCCAGCAGCAGCCGGGACAGGGTAATCTACGAGCAGTACTTC.

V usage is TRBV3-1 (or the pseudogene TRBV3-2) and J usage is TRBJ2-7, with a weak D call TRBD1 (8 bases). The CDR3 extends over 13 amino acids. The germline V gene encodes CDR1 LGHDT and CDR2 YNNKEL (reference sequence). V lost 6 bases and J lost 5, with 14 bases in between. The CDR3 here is CASSRTGRDEQYF. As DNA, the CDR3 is TGTGCCAGCAGTCGGACAGGGAGGGACGAGCAGTACTTC.

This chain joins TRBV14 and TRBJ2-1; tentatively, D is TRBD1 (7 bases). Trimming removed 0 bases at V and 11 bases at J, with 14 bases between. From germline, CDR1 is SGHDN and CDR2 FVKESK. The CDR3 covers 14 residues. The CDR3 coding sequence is TGTGCCAGCAGCCAAGATACCAGGGGGACTCAGCAGTTCTTC. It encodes CASSQDTRGTQQFF.

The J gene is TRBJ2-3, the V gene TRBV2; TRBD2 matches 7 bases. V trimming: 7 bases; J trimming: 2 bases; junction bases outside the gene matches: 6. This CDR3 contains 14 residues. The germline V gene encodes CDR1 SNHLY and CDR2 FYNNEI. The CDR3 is CASKVGGTTDTQYF. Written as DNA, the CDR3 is TGTGCCAGCAAGGTCGGGGGGACCACAGATACGCAGTATTTT.

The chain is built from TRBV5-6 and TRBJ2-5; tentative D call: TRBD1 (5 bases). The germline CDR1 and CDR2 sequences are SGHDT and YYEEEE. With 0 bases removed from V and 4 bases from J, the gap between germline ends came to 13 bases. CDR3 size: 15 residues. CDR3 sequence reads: CASSLGGLGPETQYF. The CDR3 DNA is TGTGCCAGCAGCTTGGGGGGATTGGGGCCAGAGACCCAGTACTTC. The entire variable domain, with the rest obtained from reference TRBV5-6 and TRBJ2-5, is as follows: DAGVTQSPTHLIKTRGQQVTLRCSPKSGHDTVSWYQQALGQGPQFIFQYYEEEERQRGNFPDRFSGHQFPNYSSELNVNALLLGDSALYLCASSLGGLGPETQYFGPGTRLLVL.

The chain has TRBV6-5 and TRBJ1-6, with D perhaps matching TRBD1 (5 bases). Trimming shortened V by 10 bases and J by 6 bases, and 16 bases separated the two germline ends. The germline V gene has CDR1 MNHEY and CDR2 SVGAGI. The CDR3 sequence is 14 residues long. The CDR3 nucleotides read TGTGCCACCCGCGGGGGGTCCCCTAATTCACCCCTCCACTTT. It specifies CATRGGSPNSPLHF.

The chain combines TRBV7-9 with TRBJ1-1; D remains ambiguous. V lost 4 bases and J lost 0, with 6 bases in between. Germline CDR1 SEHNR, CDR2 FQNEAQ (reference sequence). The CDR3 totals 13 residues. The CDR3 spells CASSSDMNTEAFF. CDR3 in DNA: TGTGCCAGCAGCTCAGACATGAACACTGAAGCTTTCTTT.

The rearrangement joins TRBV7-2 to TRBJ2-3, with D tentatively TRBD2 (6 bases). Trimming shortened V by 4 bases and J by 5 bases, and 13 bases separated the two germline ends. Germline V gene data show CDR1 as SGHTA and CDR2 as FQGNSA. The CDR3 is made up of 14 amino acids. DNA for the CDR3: TGTGCCAGCAGCTCTGGAGGGCTGGGAGATACGCAGTATTTT. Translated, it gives CASSSGGLGDTQYF.

CDR3 sequence reads: CAISELRGRGTDTQYF. The CDR3 DNA reads TGTGCCATCAGTGAGCTCAGGGGGCGCGGCACAGATACGCAGTATTTT. V gene TRBV10-3 combines with J gene TRBJ2-3, with TRBD1 matching over 8 bases. Germline V gene lookup returns CDR1 ENHRY and CDR2 SYGVKD. This CDR3 spans 16 amino acids. After removal of 2 bases from V and 1 base from J, the junction contained 5 bases not matched to a gene.

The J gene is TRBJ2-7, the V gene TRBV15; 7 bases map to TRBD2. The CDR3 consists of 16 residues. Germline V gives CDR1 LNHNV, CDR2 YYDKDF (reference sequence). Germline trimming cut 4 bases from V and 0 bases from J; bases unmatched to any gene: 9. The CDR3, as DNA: TGTGCCACCAGCAAAGGCCGCCTAGCGGACTCCTACGAGCAGTACTTC. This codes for CATSKGRLADSYEQYF.

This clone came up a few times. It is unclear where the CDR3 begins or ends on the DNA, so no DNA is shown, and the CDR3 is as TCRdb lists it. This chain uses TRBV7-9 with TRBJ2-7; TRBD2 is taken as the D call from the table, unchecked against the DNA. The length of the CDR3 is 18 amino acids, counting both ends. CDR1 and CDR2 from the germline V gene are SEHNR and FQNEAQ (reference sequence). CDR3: CASSLEGFGAGAGWVPYF.

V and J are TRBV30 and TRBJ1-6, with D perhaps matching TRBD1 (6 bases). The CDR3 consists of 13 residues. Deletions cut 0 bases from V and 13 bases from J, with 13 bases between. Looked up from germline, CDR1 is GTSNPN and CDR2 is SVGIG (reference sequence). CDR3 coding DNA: TGTGCCTGGAGTGTTTCAGGGGTCCCCCCCCTCCACTTT. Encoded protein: CAWSVSGVPPLHF.

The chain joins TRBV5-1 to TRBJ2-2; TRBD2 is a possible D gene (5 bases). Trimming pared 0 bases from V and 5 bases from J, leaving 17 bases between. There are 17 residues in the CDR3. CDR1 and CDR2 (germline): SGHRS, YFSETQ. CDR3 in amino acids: CASSLVGSSEGTGELFF. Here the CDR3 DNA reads TGCGCCAGCAGCTTGGTGGGTAGCTCCGAGGGTACCGGGGAGCTGTTTTTT.

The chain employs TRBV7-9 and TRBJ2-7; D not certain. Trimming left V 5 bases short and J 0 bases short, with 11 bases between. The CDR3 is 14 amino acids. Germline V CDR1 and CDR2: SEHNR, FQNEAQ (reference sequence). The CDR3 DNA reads TGTGCCAGCAGCGGGATTAGGGACTCCTACGAGCAGTACTTC. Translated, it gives CASSGIRDSYEQYF.

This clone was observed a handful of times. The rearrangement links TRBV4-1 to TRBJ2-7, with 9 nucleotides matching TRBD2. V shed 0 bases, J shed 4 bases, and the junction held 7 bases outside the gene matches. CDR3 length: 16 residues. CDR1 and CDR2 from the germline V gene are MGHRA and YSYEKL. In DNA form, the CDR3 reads TGCGCCAGCAGCCAAGATTTGTCTAGCGGGAAATACGAGCAGTACTTC. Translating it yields CASSQDLSSGKYEQYF.

CDR3 protein: CASSLEGQGKVSEQYF. CDR3 coding DNA: TGTGCCAGCAGCTTGGAGGGACAGGGAAAGGTCAGCGAGCAGTACTTC. The rearrangement joins TRBV5-8 to TRBJ2-7, with 9 bases identical to TRBD1. V was clipped by 0 bases and J by 6 bases; unmatched bases: 10. Germline V CDR1 and CDR2: SGHTS, YDEGEE. This CDR3 is 16 amino acids long.

Here the CDR3 DNA reads TGCGCCAGCAGCTTGGAGGGTCGTACCGGGGAGCTGTTTTTT. Amino acids: CASSLEGRTGELFF. The V call is TRBV5-1, the J call TRBJ2-2; the D is unclear. With 0 bases removed from V and 5 bases from J, the gap between germline ends came to 8 bases. This CDR3 has 14 amino acids. CDR1 is SGHRS, CDR2 YFSETQ, per germline.

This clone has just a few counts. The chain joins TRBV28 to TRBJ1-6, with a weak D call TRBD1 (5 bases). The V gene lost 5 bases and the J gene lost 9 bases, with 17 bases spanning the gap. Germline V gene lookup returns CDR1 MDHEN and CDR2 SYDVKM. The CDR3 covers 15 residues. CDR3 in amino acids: CASSPPGRLISPLHF. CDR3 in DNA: TGTGCCAGCAGTCCTCCGGGACGGCTTATTTCACCCCTCCACTTT.

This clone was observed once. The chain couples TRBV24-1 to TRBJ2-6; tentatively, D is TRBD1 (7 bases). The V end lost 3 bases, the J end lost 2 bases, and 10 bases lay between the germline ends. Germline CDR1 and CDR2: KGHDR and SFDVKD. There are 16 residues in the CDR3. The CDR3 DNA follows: TGTGCCACCAGTGATGACAGGGAGGCTGGGGCCAACGTCCTGACTTTC. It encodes CATSDDREAGANVLTF.

The CDR3 sequence is CSVEFQETQYF. CDR3 nucleotide sequence: TGCAGCGTTGAGTTCCAAGAGACCCAGTACTTC. This chain links TRBV29-1 with TRBJ2-5, with D uncertain. With 3 bases removed from V and 1 base from J, the gap between germline ends came to 3 bases. This CDR3 contains 11 residues. From germline, CDR1 is SQVTM and CDR2 ANQGSEA.

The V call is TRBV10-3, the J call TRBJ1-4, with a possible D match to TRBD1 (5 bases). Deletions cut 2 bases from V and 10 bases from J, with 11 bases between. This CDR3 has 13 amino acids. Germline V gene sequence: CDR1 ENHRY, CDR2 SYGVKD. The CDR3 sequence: CAISEDPGGKLFF. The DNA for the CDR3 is TGTGCCATCAGTGAGGACCCTGGGGGAAAACTGTTTTTT.

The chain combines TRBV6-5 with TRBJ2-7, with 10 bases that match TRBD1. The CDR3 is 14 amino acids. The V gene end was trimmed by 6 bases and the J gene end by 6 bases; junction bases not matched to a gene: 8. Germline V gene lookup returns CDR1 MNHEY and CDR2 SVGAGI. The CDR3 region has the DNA TGTGCCAGCAGGTTGGGGACAGGGGTGCGCGAGCAGTACTTC. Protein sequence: CASRLGTGVREQYF.

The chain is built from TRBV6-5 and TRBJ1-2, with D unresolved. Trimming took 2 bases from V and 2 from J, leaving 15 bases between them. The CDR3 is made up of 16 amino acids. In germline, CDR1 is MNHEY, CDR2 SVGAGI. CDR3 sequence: CASSYSGRPPNYGYTF. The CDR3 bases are TGTGCCAGCAGTTACAGCGGTAGGCCACCCAACTATGGCTACACCTTC.

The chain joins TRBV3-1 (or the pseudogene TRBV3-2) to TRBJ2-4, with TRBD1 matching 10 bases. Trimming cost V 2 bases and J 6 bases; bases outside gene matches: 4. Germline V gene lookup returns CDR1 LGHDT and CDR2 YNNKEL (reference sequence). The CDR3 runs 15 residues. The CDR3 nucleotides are TGTGCCAGCAGCCAAAGGACAGGGGGAAGAAACATTCAGTACTTC. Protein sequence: CASSQRTGGRNIQYF.

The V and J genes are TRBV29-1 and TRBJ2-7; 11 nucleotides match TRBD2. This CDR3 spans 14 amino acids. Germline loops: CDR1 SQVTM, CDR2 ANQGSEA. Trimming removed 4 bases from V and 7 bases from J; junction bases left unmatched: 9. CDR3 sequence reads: CSVVQIAGGWEQYF. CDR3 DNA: TGCAGCGTTGTTCAAATAGCGGGAGGGTGGGAGCAGTACTTC.

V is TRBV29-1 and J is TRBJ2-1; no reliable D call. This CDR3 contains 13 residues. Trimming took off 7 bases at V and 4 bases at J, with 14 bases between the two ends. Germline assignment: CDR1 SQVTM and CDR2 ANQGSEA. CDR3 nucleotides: TGCAGCGATCAACTATCGGGTTACAATGAGCAGTTCTTC. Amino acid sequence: CSDQLSGYNEQFF.

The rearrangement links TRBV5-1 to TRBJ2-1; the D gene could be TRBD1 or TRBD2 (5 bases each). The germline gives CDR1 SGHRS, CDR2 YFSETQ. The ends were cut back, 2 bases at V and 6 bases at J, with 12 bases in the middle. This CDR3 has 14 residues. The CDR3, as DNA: TGCGCCAGCAGCTTTGCTGGGACCTCCAATGAGCAGTTCTTC. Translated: CASSFAGTSNEQFF.

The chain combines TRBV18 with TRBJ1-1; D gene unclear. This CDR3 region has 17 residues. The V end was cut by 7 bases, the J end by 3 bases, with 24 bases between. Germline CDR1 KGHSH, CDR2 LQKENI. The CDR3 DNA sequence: TGTGCCAGCTTACCCTACAGTCTCCCCCTACCCGACACTGAAGCTTTCTTT. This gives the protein CASLPYSLPLPDTEAFF.